This TCR beta chain was recorded in a study of blood T cell repertoires in COVID-19. For the study at large: COVID-19 samples collected from the United States, Italy and Spain covered acute and convalescent phases.

TCRdb's copy holds only in-frame clones and misses some; the assay was immunoSEQ multiplex PCR. The repertoire holds tens of thousands of clones, with around nine tenths as singletons. In Seattle, patients joined the study during active infection and were tracked longitudinally. Sequenced material: peripheral blood. The receptor comes from a woman between 45 and 60 years old with COVID-19, enrolled during active disease.

The CDR3: CASSPRPDSNYYEQYF. The CDR3 bases are TGTGCCAGCAGCCCGAGACCCGACTCGAACTACTACGAGCAGTACTTC. The chain uses TRBV7-2 and TRBJ2-7; no clear D. The CDR3 spans 16 residues. Trimming cost V 5 bases and J 3 bases, with 20 bases left between them. Germline V lookup: CDR1 SGHTA, CDR2 FQGNSA. Drawing the rest from reference TRBV7-2 and TRBJ2-7, the complete variable domain is GAGVSQSPSNKVTEKGKDVELRCDPISGHTALYWYRQSLGQGLEFLIYFQGNSAPDKSGLPSDRFSAERTGGSVSTLTIQRTQQEDSAVYLCASSPRPDSNYYEQYFGPGTRLTVT.